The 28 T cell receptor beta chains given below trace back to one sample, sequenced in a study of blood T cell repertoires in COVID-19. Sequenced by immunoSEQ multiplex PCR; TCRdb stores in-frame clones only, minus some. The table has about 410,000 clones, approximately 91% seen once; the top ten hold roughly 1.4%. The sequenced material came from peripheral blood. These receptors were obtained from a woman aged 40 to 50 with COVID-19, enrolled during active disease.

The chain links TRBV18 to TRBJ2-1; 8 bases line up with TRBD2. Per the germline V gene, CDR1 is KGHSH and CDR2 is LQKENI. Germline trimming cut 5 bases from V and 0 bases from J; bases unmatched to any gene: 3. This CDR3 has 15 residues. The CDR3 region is CASSDSGDSYNEQFF. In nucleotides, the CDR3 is TGTGCCAGCTCAGATAGCGGGGACTCCTACAATGAGCAGTTCTTC.

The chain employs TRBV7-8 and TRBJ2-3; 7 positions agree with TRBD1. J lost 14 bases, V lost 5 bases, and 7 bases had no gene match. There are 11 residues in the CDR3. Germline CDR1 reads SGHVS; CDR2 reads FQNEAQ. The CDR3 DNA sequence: TGTGCCAGCAGCGACAGGGTATTTGCGTATTTT. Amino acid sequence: CASSDRVFAYF.

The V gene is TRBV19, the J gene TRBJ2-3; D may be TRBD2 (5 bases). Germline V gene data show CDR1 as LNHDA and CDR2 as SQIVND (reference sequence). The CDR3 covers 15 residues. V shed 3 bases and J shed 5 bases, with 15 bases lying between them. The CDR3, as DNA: TGTGCCAGTAGTATGACCGAGGGCCGACGAGATACGCAGTATTTT. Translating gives CASSMTEGRRDTQYF. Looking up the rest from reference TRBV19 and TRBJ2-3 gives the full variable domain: DGGITQSPKYLFRKEGQNVTLSCEQNLNHDAMYWYRQDPGQGLRLIYYSQIVNDFQKGDIAEGYSVSREKKESFPLTVTSAQKNPTAFYLCASSMTEGRRDTQYFGPGTRLTVL.

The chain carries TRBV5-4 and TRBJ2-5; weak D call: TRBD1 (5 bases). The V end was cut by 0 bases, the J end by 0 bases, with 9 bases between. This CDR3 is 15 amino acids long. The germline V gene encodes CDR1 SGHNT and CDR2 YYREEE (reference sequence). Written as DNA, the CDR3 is TGTGCCAGCAGCTTGGGGACACTATACCAAGAGACCCAGTACTTC. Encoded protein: CASSLGTLYQETQYF.

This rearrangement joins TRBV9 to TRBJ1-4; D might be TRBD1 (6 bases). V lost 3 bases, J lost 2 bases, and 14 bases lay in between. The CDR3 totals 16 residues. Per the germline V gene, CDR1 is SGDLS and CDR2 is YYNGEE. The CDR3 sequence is CASSALQGRTNEKLFF. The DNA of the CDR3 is TGTGCCAGCAGCGCGTTACAGGGTCGCACTAATGAAAAACTGTTTTTT.

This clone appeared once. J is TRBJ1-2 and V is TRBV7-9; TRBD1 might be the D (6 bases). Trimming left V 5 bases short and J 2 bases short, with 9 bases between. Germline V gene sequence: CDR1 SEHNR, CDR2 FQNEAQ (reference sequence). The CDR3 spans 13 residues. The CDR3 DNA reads TGTGCCAGCAGCCCTGGACAGAACTATGGCTACACCTTC. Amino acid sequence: CASSPGQNYGYTF.

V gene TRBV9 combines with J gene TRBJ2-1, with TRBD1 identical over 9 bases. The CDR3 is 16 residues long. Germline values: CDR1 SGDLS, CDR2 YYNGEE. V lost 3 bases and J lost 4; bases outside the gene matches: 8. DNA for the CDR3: TGTGCCAGCAGCGCGGGAGGACAGGGGACTTACAATGAGCAGTTCTTC. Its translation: CASSAGGQGTYNEQFF.

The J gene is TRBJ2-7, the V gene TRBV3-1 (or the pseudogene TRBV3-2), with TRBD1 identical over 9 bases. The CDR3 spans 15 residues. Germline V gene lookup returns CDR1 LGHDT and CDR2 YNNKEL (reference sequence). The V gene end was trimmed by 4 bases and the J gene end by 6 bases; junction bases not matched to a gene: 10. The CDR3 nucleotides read TGTGCCAGCAGCCCGATAGCACAGGGGGCCAGCGAGCAGTACTTC. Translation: CASSPIAQGASEQYF.

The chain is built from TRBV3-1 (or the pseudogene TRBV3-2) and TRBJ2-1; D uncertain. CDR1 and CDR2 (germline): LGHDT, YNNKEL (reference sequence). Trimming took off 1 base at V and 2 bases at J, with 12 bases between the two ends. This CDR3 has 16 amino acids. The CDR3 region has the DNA TGTGCCAGCAGCCAAGCAGCCATTGCGGCCTACAATGAGCAGTTCTTC. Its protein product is CASSQAAIAAYNEQFF.

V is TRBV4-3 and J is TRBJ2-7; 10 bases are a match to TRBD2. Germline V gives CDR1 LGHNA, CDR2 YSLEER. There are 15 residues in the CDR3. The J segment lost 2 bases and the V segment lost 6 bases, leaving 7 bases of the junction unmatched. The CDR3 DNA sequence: TGCGCCAGCAGTCGACTAGCGGGCCAGCCCTACGAGCAGTACTTC. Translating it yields CASSRLAGQPYEQYF.

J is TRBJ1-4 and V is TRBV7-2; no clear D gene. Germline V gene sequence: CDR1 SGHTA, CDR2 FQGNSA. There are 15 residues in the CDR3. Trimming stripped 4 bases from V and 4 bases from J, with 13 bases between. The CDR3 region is CASSYRRRSNEKLFF. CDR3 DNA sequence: TGTGCCAGCAGCTATAGGAGGAGAAGTAATGAAAAACTGTTTTTT.

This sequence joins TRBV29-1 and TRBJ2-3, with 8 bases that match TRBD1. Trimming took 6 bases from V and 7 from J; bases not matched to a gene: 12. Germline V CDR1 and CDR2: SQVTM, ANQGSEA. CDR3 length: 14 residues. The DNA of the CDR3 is TGCAGCGTCGCTACAGGGGGACGGGATTATACGCAGTATTTT. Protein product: CSVATGGRDYTQYF.

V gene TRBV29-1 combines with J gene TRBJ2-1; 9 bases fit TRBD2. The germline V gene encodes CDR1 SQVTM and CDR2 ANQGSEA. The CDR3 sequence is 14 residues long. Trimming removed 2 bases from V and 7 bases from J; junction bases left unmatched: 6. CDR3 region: CSVEPAGGWNEQFF. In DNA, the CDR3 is TGCAGCGTTGAACCGGCGGGAGGGTGGAATGAGCAGTTCTTC.

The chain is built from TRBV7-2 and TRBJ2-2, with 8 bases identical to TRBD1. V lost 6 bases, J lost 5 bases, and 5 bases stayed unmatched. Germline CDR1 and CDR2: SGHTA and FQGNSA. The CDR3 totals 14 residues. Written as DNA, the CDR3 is TGTGCCAGCAGGGACAGGGTCGATACCGGGGAGCTGTTTTTT. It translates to CASRDRVDTGELFF.

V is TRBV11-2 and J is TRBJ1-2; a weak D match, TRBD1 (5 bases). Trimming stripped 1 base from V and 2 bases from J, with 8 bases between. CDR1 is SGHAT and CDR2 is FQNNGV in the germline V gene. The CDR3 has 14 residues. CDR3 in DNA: TGTGCCAGCAGCTTAGGACACAGGAACTATGGCTACACCTTC. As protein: CASSLGHRNYGYTF. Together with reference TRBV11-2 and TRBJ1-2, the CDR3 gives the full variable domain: EAGVAQSPRYKIIEKRQSVAFWCNPISGHATLYWYQQILGQGPKLLIQFQNNGVVDDSQLPKDRFSAERLKGVDSTLKIQPAKLEDSAVYLCASSLGHRNYGYTFGSGTRLTVV.

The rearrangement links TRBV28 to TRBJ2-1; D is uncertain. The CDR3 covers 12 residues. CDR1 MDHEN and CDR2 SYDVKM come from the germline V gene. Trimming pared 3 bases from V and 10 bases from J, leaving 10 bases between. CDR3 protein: CASSLSQAEQFF. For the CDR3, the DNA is TGTGCCAGCAGTTTGTCGCAGGCGGAGCAGTTCTTC.

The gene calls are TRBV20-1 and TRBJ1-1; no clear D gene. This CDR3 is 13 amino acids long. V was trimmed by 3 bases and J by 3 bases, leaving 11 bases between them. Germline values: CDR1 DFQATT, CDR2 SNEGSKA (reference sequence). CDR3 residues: CSASIFGDTEAFF. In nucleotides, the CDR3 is TGCAGTGCTAGTATCTTCGGGGACACTGAAGCTTTCTTT.

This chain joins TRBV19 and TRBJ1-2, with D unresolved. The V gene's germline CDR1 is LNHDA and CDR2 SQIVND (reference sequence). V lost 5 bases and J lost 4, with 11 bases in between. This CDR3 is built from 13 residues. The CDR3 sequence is CASSSTRVYGYTF. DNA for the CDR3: TGTGCCAGTAGTTCGACACGCGTCTATGGCTACACCTTC.

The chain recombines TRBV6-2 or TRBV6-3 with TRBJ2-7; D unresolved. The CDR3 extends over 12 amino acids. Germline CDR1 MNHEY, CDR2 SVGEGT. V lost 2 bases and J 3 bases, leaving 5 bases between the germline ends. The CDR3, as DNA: TGTGCCAGCAGTTACCCAGTCTACGAGCAGTACTTC. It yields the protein CASSYPVYEQYF.

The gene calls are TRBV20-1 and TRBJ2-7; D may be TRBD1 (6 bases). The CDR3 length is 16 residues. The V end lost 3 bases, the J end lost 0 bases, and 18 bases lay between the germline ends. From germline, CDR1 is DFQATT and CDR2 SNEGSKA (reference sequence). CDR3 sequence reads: CSASGRAGDPSYEQYF. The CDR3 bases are TGCAGTGCTAGTGGAAGGGCAGGGGACCCCTCCTACGAGCAGTACTTC.

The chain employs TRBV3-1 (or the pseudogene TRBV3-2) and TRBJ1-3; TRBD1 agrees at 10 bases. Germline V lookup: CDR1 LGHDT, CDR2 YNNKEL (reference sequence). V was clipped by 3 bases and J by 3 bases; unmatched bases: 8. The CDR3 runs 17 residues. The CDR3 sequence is CASSHNPTGGYGNTIYF. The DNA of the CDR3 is TGTGCCAGCAGCCATAACCCGACAGGGGGCTATGGAAACACCATATATTTT.

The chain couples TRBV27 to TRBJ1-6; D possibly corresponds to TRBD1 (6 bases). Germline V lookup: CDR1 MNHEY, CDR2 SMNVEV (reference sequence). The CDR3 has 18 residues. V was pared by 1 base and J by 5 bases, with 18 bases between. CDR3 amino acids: CASSLWKGDLINNSPLHF. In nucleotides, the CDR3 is TGTGCCAGCAGTTTATGGAAGGGGGATCTAATTAATAATTCACCCCTCCACTTT.

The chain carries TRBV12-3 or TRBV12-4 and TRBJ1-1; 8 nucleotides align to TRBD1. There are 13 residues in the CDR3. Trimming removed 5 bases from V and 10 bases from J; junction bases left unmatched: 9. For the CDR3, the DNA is TGTGCCAGCAGTCCCAGCGCGGACAGGGTAGCTTTCTTT. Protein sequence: CASSPSADRVAFF.

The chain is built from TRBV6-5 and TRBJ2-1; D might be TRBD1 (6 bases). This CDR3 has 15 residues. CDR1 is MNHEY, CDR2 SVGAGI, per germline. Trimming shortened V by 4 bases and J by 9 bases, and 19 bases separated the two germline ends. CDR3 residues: CASSSLTGHEGEQFF. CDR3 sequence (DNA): TGTGCCAGCAGTTCTTTAACAGGGCATGAGGGTGAGCAGTTCTTC.

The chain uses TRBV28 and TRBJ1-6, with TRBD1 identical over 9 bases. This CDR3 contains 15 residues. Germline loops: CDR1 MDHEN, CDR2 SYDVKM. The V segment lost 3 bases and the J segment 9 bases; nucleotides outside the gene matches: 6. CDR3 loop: CASSFGGQGVSPLHF. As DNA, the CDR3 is TGTGCCAGCAGTTTTGGGGGACAGGGAGTTTCACCCCTCCACTTT.

The CDR3 loop reads CASSTYGGGSYNEQFF. The CDR3 nucleotides read TGTGCCAGCAGCACTTACGGGGGGGGCTCCTACAATGAGCAGTTCTTC. The V gene is TRBV11-2, the J gene TRBJ2-1; 8 positions agree with TRBD2. Unmatched junction bases numbered 6, after V lost 5 bases and J lost 0 bases. Per the germline V gene, CDR1 is SGHAT and CDR2 is FQNNGV. The CDR3 is made up of 16 amino acids. The entire variable domain, with the rest obtained from reference TRBV11-2 and TRBJ2-1, is as follows: EAGVAQSPRYKIIEKRQSVAFWCNPISGHATLYWYQQILGQGPKLLIQFQNNGVVDDSQLPKDRFSAERLKGVDSTLKIQPAKLEDSAVYLCASSTYGGGSYNEQFFGPGTRLTVL.

The chain's CDR3 is CASSEGQLPATQYF. The CDR3 coding sequence is TGTGCCAGCAGCGAGGGACAGCTTCCGGCGACCCAGTACTTC. The chain is built from TRBV9 and TRBJ2-5, with 7 bases that match TRBD1. V trimming: 3 bases; J trimming: 7 bases; junction bases outside the gene matches: 9. The V gene's germline CDR1 is SGDLS and CDR2 YYNGEE. The length of the CDR3 is 14 residues.

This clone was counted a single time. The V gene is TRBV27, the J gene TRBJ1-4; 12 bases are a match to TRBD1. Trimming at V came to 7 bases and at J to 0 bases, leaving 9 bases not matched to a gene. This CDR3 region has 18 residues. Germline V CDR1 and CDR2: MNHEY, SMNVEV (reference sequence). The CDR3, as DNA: TGTGCCAGCACTACCGGGACAGGGGGCTTAACAACTAATGAAAAACTGTTTTTT. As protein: CASTTGTGGLTTNEKLFF.